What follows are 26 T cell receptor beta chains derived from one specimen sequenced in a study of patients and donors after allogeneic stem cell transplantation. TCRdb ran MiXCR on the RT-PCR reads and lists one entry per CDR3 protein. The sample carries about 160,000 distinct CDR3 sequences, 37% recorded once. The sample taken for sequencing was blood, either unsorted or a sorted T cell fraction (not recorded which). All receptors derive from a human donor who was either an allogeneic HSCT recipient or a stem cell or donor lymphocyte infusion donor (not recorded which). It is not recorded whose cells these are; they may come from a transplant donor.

For the CDR3, the DNA is TGTGCCACCAGCAGGGCCCGGGACGTTTACTCTGGAAACACCATATATTTT. Translated, it gives CATSRARDVYSGNTIYF. The chain joins TRBV15 to TRBJ1-3, with a weak D call TRBD1 (5 bases). Deletions cut 3 bases from V and 0 bases from J, with 15 bases between. This CDR3 comprises 17 residues. Per germline, CDR1 LNHNV and CDR2 YYDKDF (reference sequence).

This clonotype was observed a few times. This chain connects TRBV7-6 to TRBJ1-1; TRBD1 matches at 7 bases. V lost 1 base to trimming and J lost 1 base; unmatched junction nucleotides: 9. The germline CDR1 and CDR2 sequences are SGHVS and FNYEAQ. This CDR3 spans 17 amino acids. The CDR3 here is CASSLVYRGPKNTEAFF. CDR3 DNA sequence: TGTGCCAGCAGCTTAGTGTACAGGGGCCCTAAGAACACTGAAGCTTTCTTT. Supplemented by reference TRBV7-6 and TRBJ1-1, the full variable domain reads GAGVSQSPRYKVTKRGQDVALRCDPISGHVSLYWYRQALGQGPEFLTYFNYEAQQDKSGLPNDRFSAERPEGSISTLTIQRTEQRDSAMYRCASSLVYRGPKNTEAFFGQGTRLTVV.

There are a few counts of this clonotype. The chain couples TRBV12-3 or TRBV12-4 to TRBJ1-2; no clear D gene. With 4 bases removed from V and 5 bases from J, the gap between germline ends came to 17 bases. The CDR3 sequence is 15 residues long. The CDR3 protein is CASSSAGNPFYGYTF. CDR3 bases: TGTGCCAGCAGTTCCGCCGGGAACCCTTTTTATGGCTACACCTTC.

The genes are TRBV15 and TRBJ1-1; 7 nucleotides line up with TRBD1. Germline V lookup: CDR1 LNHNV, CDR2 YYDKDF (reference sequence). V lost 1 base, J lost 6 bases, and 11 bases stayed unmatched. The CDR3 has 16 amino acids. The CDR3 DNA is TGTGCCACCAGCAGAGTCAGGGAGACAGGGAGGCCTGAAGCTTTCTTT. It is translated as CATSRVRETGRPEAFF.

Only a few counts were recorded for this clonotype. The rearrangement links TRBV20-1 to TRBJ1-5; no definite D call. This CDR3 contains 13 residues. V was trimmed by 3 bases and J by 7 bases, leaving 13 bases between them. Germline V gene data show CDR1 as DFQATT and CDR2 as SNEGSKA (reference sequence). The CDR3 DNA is TGCAGTGCTAGGCTCGGTTTGAAGCAGCCCCAGCATTTT. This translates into CSARLGLKQPQHF.

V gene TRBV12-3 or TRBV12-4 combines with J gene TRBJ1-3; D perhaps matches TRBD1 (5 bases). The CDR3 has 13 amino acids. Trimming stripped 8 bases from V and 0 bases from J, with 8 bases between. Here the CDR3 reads CASQGVSGNTIYF. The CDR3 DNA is TGTGCCAGCCAAGGGGTCTCTGGAAACACCATATATTTT.

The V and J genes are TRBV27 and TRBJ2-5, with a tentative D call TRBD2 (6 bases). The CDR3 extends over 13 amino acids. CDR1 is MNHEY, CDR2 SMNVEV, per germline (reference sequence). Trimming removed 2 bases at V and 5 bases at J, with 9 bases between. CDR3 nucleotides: TGTGCCAGCAGTTTAATGGCGGGGGAGACCCAGTACTTC. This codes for CASSLMAGETQYF.

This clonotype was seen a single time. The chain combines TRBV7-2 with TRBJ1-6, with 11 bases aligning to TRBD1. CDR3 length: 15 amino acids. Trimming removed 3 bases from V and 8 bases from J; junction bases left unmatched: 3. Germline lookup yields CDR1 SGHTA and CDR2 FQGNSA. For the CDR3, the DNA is TGTGCCAGCAGCTTGAGGGGACAGGGGGATTCACCCCTCCACTTT. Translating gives CASSLRGQGDSPLHF.

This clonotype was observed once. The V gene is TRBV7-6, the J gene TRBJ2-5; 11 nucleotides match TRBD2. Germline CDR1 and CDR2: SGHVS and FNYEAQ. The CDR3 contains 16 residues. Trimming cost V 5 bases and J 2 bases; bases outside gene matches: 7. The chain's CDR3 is CASSVTSGGFQETQYF. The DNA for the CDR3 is TGTGCCAGCAGCGTAACTAGCGGGGGTTTTCAAGAGACCCAGTACTTC.

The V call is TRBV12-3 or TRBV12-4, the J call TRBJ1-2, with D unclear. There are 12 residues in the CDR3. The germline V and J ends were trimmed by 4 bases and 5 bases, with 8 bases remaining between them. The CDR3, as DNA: TGTGCCAGCAGTTGGGAAGGATATGGCTACACCTTC. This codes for CASSWEGYGYTF.

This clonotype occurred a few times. The chain's CDR3 is CASSLAGTGYTF. The CDR3 region has the DNA TGCGCCAGCAGCTTGGCTGGGACCGGCTACACCTTC. The genes are TRBV5-1 and TRBJ1-2; D perhaps matches TRBD1 (5 bases). This CDR3 region has 12 residues. V gave up 0 bases and J gave up 8 bases, with 8 bases separating them. The germline CDR1 and CDR2 sequences are SGHRS and YFSETQ.

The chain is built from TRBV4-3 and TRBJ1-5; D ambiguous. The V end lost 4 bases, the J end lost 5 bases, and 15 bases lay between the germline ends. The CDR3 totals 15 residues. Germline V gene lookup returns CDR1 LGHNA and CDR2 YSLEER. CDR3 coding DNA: TGCGCCAGCAGCCCAGACGGTAAGGGATATCAGCCCCAGCATTTT. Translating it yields CASSPDGKGYQPQHF.

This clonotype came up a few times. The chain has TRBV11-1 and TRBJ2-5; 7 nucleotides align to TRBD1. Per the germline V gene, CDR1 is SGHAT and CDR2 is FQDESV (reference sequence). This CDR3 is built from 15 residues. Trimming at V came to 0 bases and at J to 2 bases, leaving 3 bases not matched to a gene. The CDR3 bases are TGTGCCAGCAGCTTAGCCCTGGGACAGCAAGAGACCCAGTACTTC. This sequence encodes CASSLALGQQETQYF. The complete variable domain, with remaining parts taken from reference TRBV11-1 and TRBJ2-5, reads EAEVAQSPRYKITEKSQAVAFWCDPISGHATLYWYRQILGQGPELLVQFQDESVVDDSQLPKDRFSAERLKGVDSTLKIQPAELGDSAMYLCASSLALGQQETQYFGPGTRLLVL.

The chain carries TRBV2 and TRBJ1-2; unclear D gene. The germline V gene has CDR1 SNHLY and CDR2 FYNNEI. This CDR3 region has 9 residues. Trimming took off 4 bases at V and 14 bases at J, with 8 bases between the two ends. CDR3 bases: TGTGCCAGCAGTGCCGGGAGAACCTTC. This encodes CASSAGRTF.

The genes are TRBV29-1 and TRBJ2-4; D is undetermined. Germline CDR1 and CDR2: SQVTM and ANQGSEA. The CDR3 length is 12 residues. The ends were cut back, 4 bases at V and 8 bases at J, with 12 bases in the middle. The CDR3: CSVGGSLDIQYF. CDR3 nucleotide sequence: TGCAGCGTTGGAGGATCGTTGGACATTCAGTACTTC.

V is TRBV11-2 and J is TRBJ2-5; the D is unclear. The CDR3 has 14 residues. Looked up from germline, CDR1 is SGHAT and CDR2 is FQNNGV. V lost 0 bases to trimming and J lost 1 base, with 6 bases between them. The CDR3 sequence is CASSLDRIQETQYF. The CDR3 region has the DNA TGTGCCAGCAGCTTAGATAGAATCCAAGAGACCCAGTACTTC.

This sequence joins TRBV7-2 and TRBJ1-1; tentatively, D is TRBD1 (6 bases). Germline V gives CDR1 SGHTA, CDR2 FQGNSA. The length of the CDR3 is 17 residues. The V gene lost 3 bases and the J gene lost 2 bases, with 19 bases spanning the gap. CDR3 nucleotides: TGTGCCAGCAGCTTCCCCCCGTTGGAGGGGGGAAACACTGAAGCTTTCTTT. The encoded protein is CASSFPPLEGGNTEAFF.

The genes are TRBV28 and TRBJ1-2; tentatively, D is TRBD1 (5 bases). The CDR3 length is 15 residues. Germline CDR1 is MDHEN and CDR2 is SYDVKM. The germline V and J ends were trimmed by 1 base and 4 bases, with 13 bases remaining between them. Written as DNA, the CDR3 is TGTGCCAGCAGTTTATACGGCAGGGATGGCTATGGCTACACCTTC. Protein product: CASSLYGRDGYGYTF.

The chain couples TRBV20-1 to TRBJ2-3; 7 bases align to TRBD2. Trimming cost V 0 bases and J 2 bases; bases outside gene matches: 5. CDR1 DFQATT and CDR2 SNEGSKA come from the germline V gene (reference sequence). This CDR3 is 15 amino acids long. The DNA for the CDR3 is TGCAGTGCTAGAGAAGCGGGGCACACCACAGATACGCAGTATTTT. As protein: CSAREAGHTTDTQYF.

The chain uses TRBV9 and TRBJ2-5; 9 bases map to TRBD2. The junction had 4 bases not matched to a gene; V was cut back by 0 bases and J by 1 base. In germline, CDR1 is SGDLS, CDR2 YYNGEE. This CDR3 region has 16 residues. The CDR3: CASSVALRGGQETQYF. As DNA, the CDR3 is TGTGCCAGCAGCGTAGCGTTGCGGGGGGGCCAAGAGACCCAGTACTTC.

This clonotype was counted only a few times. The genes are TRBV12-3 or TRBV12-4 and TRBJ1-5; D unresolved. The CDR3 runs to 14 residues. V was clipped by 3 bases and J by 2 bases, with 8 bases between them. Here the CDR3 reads CASSFYLGNQPQHF. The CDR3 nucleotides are TGTGCCAGCAGTTTTTACCTAGGCAATCAGCCCCAGCATTTT.

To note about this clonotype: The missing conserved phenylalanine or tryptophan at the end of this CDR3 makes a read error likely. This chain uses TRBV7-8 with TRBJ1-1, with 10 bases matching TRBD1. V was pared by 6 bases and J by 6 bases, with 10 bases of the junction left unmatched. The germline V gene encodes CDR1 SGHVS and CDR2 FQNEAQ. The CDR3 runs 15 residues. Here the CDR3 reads CASSMPGQGRSEAFL. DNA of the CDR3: TGTGCCAGCAGTATGCCGGGACAGGGGAGGTCTGAAGCTTTCTTG.

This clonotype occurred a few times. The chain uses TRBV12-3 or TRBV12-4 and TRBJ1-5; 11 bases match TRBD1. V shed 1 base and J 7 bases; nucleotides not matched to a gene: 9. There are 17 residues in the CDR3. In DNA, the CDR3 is TGTGCCAGCAGTTTAGGACCGGGACAGGGGGAGGGACAGCCCCAGCATTTT. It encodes CASSLGPGQGEGQPQHF.

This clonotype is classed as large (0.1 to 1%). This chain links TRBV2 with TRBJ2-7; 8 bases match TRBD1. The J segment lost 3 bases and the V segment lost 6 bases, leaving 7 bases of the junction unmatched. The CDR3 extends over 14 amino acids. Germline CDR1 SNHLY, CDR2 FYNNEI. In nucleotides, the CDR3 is TGTGCCAGCAGCGTGGGACAGGCTTACTACGAGCAGTACGTC. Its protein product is CASSVGQAYYEQYV.

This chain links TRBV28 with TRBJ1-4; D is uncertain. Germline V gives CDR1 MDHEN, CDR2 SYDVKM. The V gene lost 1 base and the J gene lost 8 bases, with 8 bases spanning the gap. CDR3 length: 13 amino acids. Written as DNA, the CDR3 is TGTGCCAGCAGTTTATCGGCGTGGGAAAAACTGTTTTTT. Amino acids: CASSLSAWEKLFF.

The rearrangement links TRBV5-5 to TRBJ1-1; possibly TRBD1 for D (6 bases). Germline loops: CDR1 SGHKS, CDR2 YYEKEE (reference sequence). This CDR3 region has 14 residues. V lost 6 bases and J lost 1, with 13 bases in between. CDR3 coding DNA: TGTGCCAGCATCAAAGCGGACAGGAACACTGAAGCTTTCTTT. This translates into CASIKADRNTEAFF.